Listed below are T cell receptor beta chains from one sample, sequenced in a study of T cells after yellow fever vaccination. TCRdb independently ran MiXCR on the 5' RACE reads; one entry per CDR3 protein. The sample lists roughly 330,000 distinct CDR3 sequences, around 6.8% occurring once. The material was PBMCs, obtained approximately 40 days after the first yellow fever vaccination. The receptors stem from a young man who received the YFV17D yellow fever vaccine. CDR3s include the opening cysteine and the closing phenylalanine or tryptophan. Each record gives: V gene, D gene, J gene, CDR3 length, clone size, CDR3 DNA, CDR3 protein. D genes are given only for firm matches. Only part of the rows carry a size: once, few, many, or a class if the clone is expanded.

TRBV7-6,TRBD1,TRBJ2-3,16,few,TGTGCCAGCAGCGCAAGGACAGGGGCTAGCACAGATACGCAGTATTTT,CASSARTGASTDTQYF
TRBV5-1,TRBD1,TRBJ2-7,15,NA,TGCGCCAGCAGTGCAAATGGACAGGGGATGTACGAGCAGTACTTC,CASSANGQGMYEQYF
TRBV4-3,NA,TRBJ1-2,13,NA,TGCGCCAGCAGCCGGCACCGTAACTATGGCTACACCTTC,CASSRHRNYGYTF
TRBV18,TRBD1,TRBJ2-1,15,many,TGTGCCAGCTCTCAGGGACAGGGGTCTTACAATGAGCAGTTCTTC,CASSQGQGSYNEQFF
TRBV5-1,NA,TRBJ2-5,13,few,TGCGCCAGCAGCCCGGATCAAGGGGAGACCCAGTACTTC,CASSPDQGETQYF
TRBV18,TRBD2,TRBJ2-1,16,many,TGTGCCAGCTCGCATTCAATGGGGAGGGATCGTCCTGAGCAGTTCTTC,CASSHSMGRDRPEQFF
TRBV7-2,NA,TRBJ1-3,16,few,TGTGCCAGCAGCTTAGAGGGGATGAGCTCTGGAAACACCATATATTTT,CASSLEGMSSGNTIYF
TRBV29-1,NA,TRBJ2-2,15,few,TGCAGCGTTGGTTCCGGACAGACAACTACCGGGGAGCTGTTTTTT,CSVGSGQTTTGELFF
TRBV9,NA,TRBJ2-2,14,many,TGTGCCAGCAGCCGCGGGTCAGGGTCCGGGGAGCTGTTTTTT,CASSRGSGSGELFF
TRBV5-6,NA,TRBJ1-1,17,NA,TGTGCCAGCAGCTTACCGACCACCTCCATAATGAACACTGAAGCTTTCTTT,CASSLPTTSIMNTEAFF
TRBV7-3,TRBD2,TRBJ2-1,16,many,TGTGCCAGCAGCTCGGGGGGTAGCGGGGGGTACAATGAGCAGTTCTTC,CASSSGGSGGYNEQFF
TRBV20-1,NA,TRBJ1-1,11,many,TGCAGTGCTCTTGGGAACACTGAAGCTTTCTTT,CSALGNTEAFF
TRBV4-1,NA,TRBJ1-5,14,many,TGCGCCAGCAGCCAATCCCAGGGCGGACAGCCCCAGCATTTT,CASSQSQGGQPQHF
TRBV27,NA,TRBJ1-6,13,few,TGTGCCAGCAGGACGTTAAGGGCCGAACCCCTCCACTTT,CASRTLRAEPLHF
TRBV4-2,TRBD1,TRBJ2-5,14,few,TGTGCCAGCAGCCAGGGGACAGATGGAGAGACCCAGTACTTC,CASSQGTDGETQYF
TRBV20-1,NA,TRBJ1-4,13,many,TGCAGTGCTAGAGGAACCGAGAATGAAAAACTGTTTTTT,CSARGTENEKLFF
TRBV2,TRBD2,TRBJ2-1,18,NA,TGTGCCCTCTGTTTGCCCCCACTAGCGGGGGGCACCTACAATGAGCAGTTCTTC,CALCLPPLAGGTYNEQFF
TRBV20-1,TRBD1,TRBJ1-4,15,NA,TGCAGTGCTAGAGAGACAGGGGGGTGGAATGAAAAACTGTTTTTT,CSARETGGWNEKLFF
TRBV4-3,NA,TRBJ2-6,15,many,TGCGCCAGCAGCCACAGGATCTCTGGGGCCAACGTCCTGACTTTC,CASSHRISGANVLTF
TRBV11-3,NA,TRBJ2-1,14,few,TGTGCCAGCAGCTTAGGGGGGTCCCTCAATGAGCAGTTCTTC,CASSLGGSLNEQFF
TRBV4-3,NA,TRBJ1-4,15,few,TGCGCCAGCAGCCAAGATCTCGGTCAGGGACTGGTGTTGTTTTTT,CASSQDLGQGLVLFF
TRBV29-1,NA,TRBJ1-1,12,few,TGCAGCGTTGAACCGGGAACTGCCGAGGCTTTCTTT,CSVEPGTAEAFF
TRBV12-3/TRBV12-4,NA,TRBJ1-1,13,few,TGTGCCAGCACTTTAGGACGGGAGACTGAAGCTTTCTTT,CASTLGRETEAFF
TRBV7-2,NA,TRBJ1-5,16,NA,TGTGCCAGCAGCCTTACTTCGACAGGCAACAATCAGCCCCAGCATTTT,CASSLTSTGNNQPQHF
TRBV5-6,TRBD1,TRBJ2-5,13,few,TGTGCCAGCAAACCCCGGGACAGGAGGACAGAGGACTTC,CASKPRDRRTEDF
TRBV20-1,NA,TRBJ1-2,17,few,TGCAGTGCTAGAGATCCCGCGGGAGCGGGGGGCGGCTATGGCTACACCTTC,CSARDPAGAGGGYGYTF
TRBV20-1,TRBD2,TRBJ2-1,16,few,TGCAGTGCTAGAGATCGGCGGGGGGGCATCTACAATGAGCAGTTCTTC,CSARDRRGGIYNEQFF
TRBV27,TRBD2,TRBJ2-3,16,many,TGTGCCAGCAGTTTCATGTTTCCAGCGGGGGGAGATACGCAGTATTTT,CASSFMFPAGGDTQYF
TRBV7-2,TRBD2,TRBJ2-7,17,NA,TGTGCCAGCAGCCGCCGACTAGCGGGGCCGTCCGCCTACGAGCAGTACTTC,CASSRRLAGPSAYEQYF
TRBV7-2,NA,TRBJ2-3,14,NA,TGTGCCAGCAGCACCCTTGGTTCCACAGATACGCAGTATTTT,CASSTLGSTDTQYF
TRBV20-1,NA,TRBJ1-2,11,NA,TGCAGTGCTTCCCAGACAGGCGGCTACACCTTC,CSASQTGGYTF
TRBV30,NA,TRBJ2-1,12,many,TGTGCCTGGAGTGCCGGTGGGCAAAGTCGGTTCTTC,CAWSAGGQSRFF
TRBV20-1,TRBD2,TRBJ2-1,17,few,TGCAGTGCTAGAGATGAAAAGGCGGGGGGGCCCTACAATGAGCAGTTCTTC,CSARDEKAGGPYNEQFF
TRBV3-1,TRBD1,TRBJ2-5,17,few,TGTGCCAGCAGCCAAGGAGGGACAGGCCTAATCCAAGAGACCCAGTACTTC,CASSQGGTGLIQETQYF
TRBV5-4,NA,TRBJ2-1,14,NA,TGTGCCAGCAGCTTGGATAGCGGTTACAATGAGCAGTTCTTC,CASSLDSGYNEQFF
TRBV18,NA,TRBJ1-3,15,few,TGTGCCAGCTCACCAACCCGAGGGACTGGAAACACCATATATTTT,CASSPTRGTGNTIYF
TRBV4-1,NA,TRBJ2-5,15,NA,TGCGCCAGCAGCCAAGAATCTGACGTCCCGGGGACCCAGTACTTC,CASSQESDVPGTQYF
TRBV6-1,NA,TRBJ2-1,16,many,TGTGCCAGCAGTGGCCGTGAGCAGCTAGCCTACAATGAGCAGTTCTTC,CASSGREQLAYNEQFF
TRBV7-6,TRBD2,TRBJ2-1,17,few,TGTGCCAGCAGCTCGACGATTCGACTAGCGGATTCCAATGAGCAGTTCTTC,CASSSTIRLADSNEQFF
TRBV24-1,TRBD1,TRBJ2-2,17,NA,TGTGCCACCAGTGATACCTCCGGGACAGGGGTCACCGGGGAGCTGTTTTTT,CATSDTSGTGVTGELFF
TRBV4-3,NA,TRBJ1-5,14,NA,TGCGCCAGCAGCCTAGAGTGGGGCAATCAGCCCCAGCATTTT,CASSLEWGNQPQHF
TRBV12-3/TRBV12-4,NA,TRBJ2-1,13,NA,TGTGCCAGCAGTTTAGGGGTCCACGGGGAGCAGTTCTTC,CASSLGVHGEQFF
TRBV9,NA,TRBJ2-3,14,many,TGTGCCAGCAGCGTGGGGGAACTCACAGATACGCAGTATTTT,CASSVGELTDTQYF
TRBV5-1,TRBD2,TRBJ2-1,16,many,TGCGCCAGCAGCCCGGGACTAAAGACGCTTGGGAATGAGCAGTTCTTC,CASSPGLKTLGNEQFF
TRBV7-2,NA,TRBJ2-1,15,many,TGTGCCAGCAGCTTTATTGGGGGGATCATGAGTGAGCAGTTCTTC,CASSFIGGIMSEQFF
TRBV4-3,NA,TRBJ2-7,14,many,TGCGCCAGCAGCCAACGACTAGGGGCCTACGAGCAGTACTTC,CASSQRLGAYEQYF
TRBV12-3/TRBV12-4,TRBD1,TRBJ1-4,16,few,TGTGCCAGCAGTTCAGACCAGGACAGGGCGGTGGTAAAACTGTTTTTT,CASSSDQDRAVVKLFF
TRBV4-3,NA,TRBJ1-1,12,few,TGCGCCAGCAGTGGACACTCCACTGAAGCTTTCTTT,CASSGHSTEAFF
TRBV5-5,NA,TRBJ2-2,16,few,TGTGCCAGCAGCTTGTCCGACGAGCGGAACACCGGGGAGCTGTTTTTT,CASSLSDERNTGELFF
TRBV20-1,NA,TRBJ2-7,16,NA,TGCAGTGCCCTCACCCCCCCTGCGCGGGCCTCCTACGAGCAGTACTTC,CSALTPPARASYEQYF
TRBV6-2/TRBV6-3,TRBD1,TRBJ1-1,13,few,TGTGCCAGCAGGACAGGGGGAGTCACTGAAGCTTTCTTT,CASRTGGVTEAFF
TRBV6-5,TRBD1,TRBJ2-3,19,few,TGTGCCAGCAGTTTCCCAGACAGGGTCGACCTAACCGCCACAGATACGCAGTATTTT,CASSFPDRVDLTATDTQYF
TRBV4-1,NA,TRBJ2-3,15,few,TGCGCCAGCAGCCAAGATTTCTCCCAGGGTGATACGCAGTATTTT,CASSQDFSQGDTQYF
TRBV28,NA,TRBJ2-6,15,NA,TGTGCCAGCAGTTTCGCCAGCTCTGGGGCCAACGTCCTGACTTTC,CASSFASSGANVLTF
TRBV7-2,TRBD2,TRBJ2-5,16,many,TGTGCCAGCAGCTTAAGGTGGTCTAGCGGGGGTGAGACCCAGTACTTC,CASSLRWSSGGETQYF